Following are 26 T cell receptor beta chains from one sample sequenced in a study of neurological immune-mediated disorders. TCRdb analysed the 5' RACE reads with MiXCR anew, one entry per CDR3 protein. Of more than 15,000 distinct CDR3 sequences in the sample, 14% to 15% were seen once. Source material: PBMCs. The receptors come from a man in his 60s with HTLV-1-associated myelopathy (HAM/TSP).

This clonotype was recorded at least ten times. J is TRBJ2-7 and V is TRBV7-9; no firm D call. This CDR3 is built from 11 residues. Trimming cost V 3 bases and J 7 bases, with 7 bases left between them. Germline V gene sequence: CDR1 SEHNR, CDR2 FQNEAQ (reference sequence). The CDR3 sequence is CASSFGPEQYF. The CDR3 nucleotides are TGTGCCAGCAGCTTCGGACCGGAGCAGTACTTC.

This clonotype was seen at least ten times. The V and J genes are TRBV27 and TRBJ1-6; D uncertain. Germline V gives CDR1 MNHEY, CDR2 SMNVEV (reference sequence). The CDR3 is 20 amino acids. The germline V and J ends were trimmed by 3 bases and 1 base, with 22 bases remaining between them. Here the CDR3 DNA reads TGTGCCAGCAGTTTGAGCGCCCGATCAACGGGGAGGTCCTATAATTCACCCCTCCACTTT. The encoded protein is CASSLSARSTGRSYNSPLHF.

With respect to this clonotype: The junction shows a germline mismatch at one end, possibly a read error. The chain joins TRBV7-2 to TRBJ1-1, with 9 bases lining up with TRBD1. The germline V gene encodes CDR1 SGHTA and CDR2 FQGNSA. The CDR3 totals 18 residues. CDR3 sequence: CASSLQGDRDIMNTEDFF. CDR3 bases: TGTGCCAGCAGCCTACAAGGGGACAGGGACATCATGAACACTGAAGATTTCTTT. Full variable domain (rest looked up from reference TRBV7-2 and TRBJ1-1): GAGVSQSPSNKVTEKGKDVELRCDPISGHTALYWYRQSLGQGLEFLIYFQGNSAPDKSGLPSDRFSAERTGGSVSTLTIQRTQQEDSAVYLCASSLQGDRDIMNTEDFFGQGTRLTVV.

This clonotype was picked up many times. The CDR3 region has the DNA TGCAGTGCTAGAGAAATGAACACTGAAGCTTTCTTT. It yields the protein CSAREMNTEAFF. V and J are TRBV20-1 and TRBJ1-1; no reliable D call. The CDR3 is made up of 12 amino acids. The V end lost 0 bases, the J end lost 0 bases, and 2 bases lay between the germline ends. CDR1 is DFQATT, CDR2 SNEGSKA, per germline (reference sequence).

This clonotype has just a few counts. V gene TRBV3-1 combines with J gene TRBJ2-5; 12 bases align to TRBD2. Germline values: CDR1 LGHDT, CDR2 YNNKEL (reference sequence). The CDR3 length is 19 residues. V trimming: 1 base; J trimming: 4 bases; junction bases outside the gene matches: 13. The CDR3 nucleotides read TGTGCCAGCAGCCAAGGCCTCATTACTAGCGGGGGGCGAAGAGAGACCCAGTACTTC. Its translation is CASSQGLITSGGRRETQYF.

The V gene is TRBV5-6, the J gene TRBJ1-5; D gene ambiguous. Trimming took 0 bases from V and 10 from J, leaving 17 bases between them. CDR1 SGHDT and CDR2 YYEEEE come from the germline V gene. The length of the CDR3 is 15 residues. The CDR3 nucleotides are TGTGCCAGCAGCTTGGCGGGGAGACCCAATCGTCCCCAGCATTTT. Translated, it gives CASSLAGRPNRPQHF.

This clonotype is termed medium-sized (0.01 to 0.1%). This chain's CDR3 is CASSFGTGREQYF. The CDR3, as DNA: TGTGCCAGCAGTTTCGGAACAGGGAGGGAGCAGTACTTC. The genes are TRBV12-3 or TRBV12-4 and TRBJ2-7; D is possibly TRBD1 or TRBD2 (6 bases each). The CDR3 has 13 amino acids. The V end was cut by 3 bases, the J end by 7 bases, with 13 bases between.

This clonotype showed up many times. The genes are TRBV15 and TRBJ1-6; D is uncertain. The CDR3 sequence is 16 residues long. The V gene lost 1 base and the J gene lost 5 bases, with 12 bases spanning the gap. Germline V CDR1 and CDR2: LNHNV, YYDKDF (reference sequence). The CDR3 sequence: CATSRVIGFNNSPLHF. Written as DNA, the CDR3 is TGTGCCACCAGCAGAGTAATCGGTTTCAATAATTCACCCCTCCACTTT.

This clonotype was seen ten or more times. The chain has TRBV5-1 and TRBJ1-1, with 7 nucleotides matching TRBD1. CDR1 is SGHRS and CDR2 is YFSETQ in the germline V gene. The CDR3 covers 14 residues. V lost 0 bases, J lost 4 bases, and 3 bases stayed unmatched. The CDR3: CASSLGGGSTEAFF. The CDR3 DNA follows: TGCGCCAGCAGCTTGGGAGGGGGCTCCACTGAAGCTTTCTTT.

The CDR3 bases are TGTGCCAGCAGCAAAGCGTTGATCGCGGGGAAGGGCAATGAGCAGTTCTTC. This translates into CASSKALIAGKGNEQFF. This rearrangement joins TRBV21-1 to TRBJ2-1; the DNA was not used to check the table's D call, TRBD1. TRBV21-1 is a pseudogene locus. This CDR3 comprises 17 residues.

This clonotype has at least ten counts. The gene calls are TRBV5-1 and TRBJ2-7, with a possible D match to TRBD2 (5 bases). Germline V CDR1 and CDR2: SGHRS, YFSETQ. The CDR3 has 14 residues. V dropped 0 bases and J dropped 3 bases, with 10 bases sitting between them. CDR3 DNA sequence: TGCGCCAGCAGCTTGGCAGTAGGAGGCTACGAGCAGTACTTC. It codes for CASSLAVGGYEQYF.

By frequency in the sample, this clonotype is large. The V gene is TRBV9, the J gene TRBJ1-2; maybe TRBD1 (6 bases). Trimming removed 4 bases from V and 5 bases from J, with 18 bases in between. The CDR3 is 15 residues long. Germline V gene lookup returns CDR1 SGDLS and CDR2 YYNGEE. In nucleotides, the CDR3 is TGTGCCAGCAGCCCTACCCCCACAGGGCGGTATGGCTACACCTTC. Amino acids: CASSPTPTGRYGYTF.

Sample share makes this clonotype medium-sized. V usage is TRBV4-1 and J usage is TRBJ2-1; tentative D call: TRBD2 (5 bases). V shed 0 bases and J shed 8 bases, with 8 bases lying between them. Germline assignment: CDR1 MGHRA and CDR2 YSYEKL. This CDR3 comprises 13 residues. CDR3 in DNA: TGCGCCAGCAGCCAAGATCTAGCCTATGAGCAGTTCTTC. It encodes CASSQDLAYEQFF.

This clonotype came up many times. The rearrangement uses TRBV20-1 and TRBJ2-3; D uncertain. Between the trimmed V and J ends, which lost 3 bases and 0 bases, there was a span of 7 bases. Germline-derived CDR1 and CDR2 are DFQATT and SNEGSKA (reference sequence). There are 13 residues in the CDR3. For the CDR3, the DNA is TGCAGTGCTAGCCCCCCCAGCACAGATACGCAGTATTTT. Protein: CSASPPSTDTQYF.

This clonotype was detected many times. This chain connects TRBV5-1 to TRBJ2-7; the D is unclear. The V end was cut by 3 bases, the J end by 3 bases, with 16 bases between. Per germline, CDR1 SGHRS and CDR2 YFSETQ. The CDR3 is 15 residues long. The CDR3 region is CASSSSGALGYEQYF. The DNA for the CDR3 is TGCGCCAGCAGCTCTTCAGGTGCCCTGGGCTACGAGCAGTACTTC.

This clonotype came up many times. The V and J genes are TRBV29-1 and TRBJ1-5, with a tentative D call TRBD1 (5 bases). The CDR3 extends over 15 amino acids. Germline V lookup: CDR1 SQVTM, CDR2 ANQGSEA. V lost 6 bases and J lost 5, with 20 bases in between. As DNA, the CDR3 is TGCAGCGTGGCAACAGATCCTCGGGGGGATCAGCCCCAGCATTTT. Translated: CSVATDPRGDQPQHF.

This rearrangement joins TRBV7-8 to TRBJ2-5; tentatively, D is TRBD2 (6 bases). The CDR3 runs to 14 residues. Trimming took 9 bases from V and 3 from J, leaving 17 bases between them. Germline V gene data show CDR1 as SGHVS and CDR2 as FQNEAQ. CDR3 coding DNA: TGTGCCAGTCCCCGGGGGAATCAGGAAGAGACCCAGTACTTC. Its translation: CASPRGNQEETQYF.

The rearrangement uses TRBV5-1 and TRBJ1-3; no reliable D call. The CDR3 has 16 residues. The ends were cut back, 0 bases at V and 0 bases at J, with 10 bases in the middle. Germline V gene lookup returns CDR1 SGHRS and CDR2 YFSETQ. CDR3 in amino acids: CASSLEQTYSGNTIYF. As DNA, the CDR3 is TGCGCCAGCAGCTTGGAGCAGACCTACTCTGGAAACACCATATATTTT.

By proportion, this clonotype is medium-sized. The chain employs TRBV20-1 and TRBJ1-6; 9 bases are shared with TRBD1. This CDR3 is 15 amino acids long. Unmatched junction bases numbered 5, after V lost 3 bases and J lost 5 bases. The germline V gene encodes CDR1 DFQATT and CDR2 SNEGSKA (reference sequence). CDR3 residues: CSARPQGADNSPLHF. The CDR3 coding sequence is TGCAGTGCTAGGCCACAGGGGGCGGATAATTCACCCCTCCACTTT.

This clonotype was observed at least ten times. V is TRBV5-1 and J is TRBJ2-7; 15 nucleotides align to TRBD2. The CDR3 runs to 17 residues. Germline V gene sequence: CDR1 SGHRS, CDR2 YFSETQ. V gave up 4 bases and J gave up 2 bases; unmatched junction bases: 7. CDR3 protein: CASSPGTSGGLTYEQYF. Here the CDR3 DNA reads TGCGCCAGCAGCCCCGGGACTAGCGGGGGGCTTACCTACGAGCAGTACTTC.

This clonotype rates as medium-sized. This rearrangement joins TRBV2 to TRBJ2-5; TRBD1 agrees at 7 bases. CDR1 and CDR2 (germline): SNHLY, FYNNEI. This CDR3 is built from 14 residues. Trimming cost V 8 bases and J 1 base; bases outside gene matches: 7. The CDR3 loop reads CASGLTGVQETQYF. The CDR3, as DNA: TGTGCCAGCGGACTCACAGGGGTCCAAGAGACCCAGTACTTC.

As for this clonotype: The junction departs from germline at one end; a sequencing error may be responsible. The J gene is TRBJ1-1, the V gene TRBV5-1; the match to TRBD1 covers 9 bases. Germline V lookup: CDR1 SGHRS, CDR2 YFSETQ. The CDR3 has 15 residues. CDR3 amino acids: CPSSLQGAVNTEAFF. CDR3 in DNA: TGCCCCAGCAGCTTACAGGGGGCAGTGAACACTGAAGCTTTCTTT.

This clonotype came up many times. The genes are TRBV7-2 and TRBJ2-3; 11 nucleotides line up with TRBD2. Trimming at V came to 1 base and at J to 9 bases, leaving 6 bases not matched to a gene. Germline loops: CDR1 SGHTA, CDR2 FQGNSA. The CDR3 totals 15 residues. Here the CDR3 DNA reads TGTGCCAGCAGCTTAGATAGCGGGGGGGCCAACACGCAGTATTTT. Translation gives CASSLDSGGANTQYF.

This clonotype has a count of ten or more. The V gene is TRBV18, the J gene TRBJ2-5, with D perhaps matching TRBD2 (6 bases). CDR1 is KGHSH, CDR2 LQKENI, per germline. Trimming took 3 bases from V and 4 from J, leaving 15 bases between them. The CDR3 loop spans 15 amino acids. The CDR3 bases are TGTGCCAGCTCACCCATATCGGGAGTTCGAGAGACCCAGTACTTC. It is translated as CASSPISGVRETQYF.

This clonotype is judged medium-sized. The chain links TRBV14 to TRBJ2-5, with D hard to call. This CDR3 has 12 amino acids. Trimming took 4 bases from V and 7 from J, leaving 10 bases between them. Germline CDR1 and CDR2: SGHDN and FVKESK. DNA of the CDR3: TGTGCCAGCAGCCCATATACGGGGACCCAGTACTTC. Protein product: CASSPYTGTQYF.

The sample holds many counts of this clonotype. CDR3 in amino acids: CASSYGQWGTEAFF. CDR3 nucleotide sequence: TGTGCCAGCAGTTACGGCCAGTGGGGGACTGAAGCTTTCTTT. This chain uses TRBV6-5 with TRBJ1-1, with a weak D call TRBD1 (5 bases). The CDR3 extends over 14 amino acids. V was cut by 2 bases and J by 5 bases, with 12 bases left in between. Germline lookup yields CDR1 MNHEY and CDR2 SVGAGI.